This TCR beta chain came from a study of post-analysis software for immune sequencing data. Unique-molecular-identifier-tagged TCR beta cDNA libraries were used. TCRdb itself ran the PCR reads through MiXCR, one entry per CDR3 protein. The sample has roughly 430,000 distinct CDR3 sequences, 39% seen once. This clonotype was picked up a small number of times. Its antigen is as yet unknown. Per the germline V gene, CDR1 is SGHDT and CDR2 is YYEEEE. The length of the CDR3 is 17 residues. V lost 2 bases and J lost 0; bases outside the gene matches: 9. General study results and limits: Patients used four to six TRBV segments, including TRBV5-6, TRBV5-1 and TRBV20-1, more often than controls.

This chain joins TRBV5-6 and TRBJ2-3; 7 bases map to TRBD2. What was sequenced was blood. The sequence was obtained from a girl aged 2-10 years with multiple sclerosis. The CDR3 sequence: CASSFIAGGSSTDTQYF. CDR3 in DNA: TGTGCCAGCAGCTTTATTGCGGGCGGGAGTAGCACAGATACGCAGTATTTT.